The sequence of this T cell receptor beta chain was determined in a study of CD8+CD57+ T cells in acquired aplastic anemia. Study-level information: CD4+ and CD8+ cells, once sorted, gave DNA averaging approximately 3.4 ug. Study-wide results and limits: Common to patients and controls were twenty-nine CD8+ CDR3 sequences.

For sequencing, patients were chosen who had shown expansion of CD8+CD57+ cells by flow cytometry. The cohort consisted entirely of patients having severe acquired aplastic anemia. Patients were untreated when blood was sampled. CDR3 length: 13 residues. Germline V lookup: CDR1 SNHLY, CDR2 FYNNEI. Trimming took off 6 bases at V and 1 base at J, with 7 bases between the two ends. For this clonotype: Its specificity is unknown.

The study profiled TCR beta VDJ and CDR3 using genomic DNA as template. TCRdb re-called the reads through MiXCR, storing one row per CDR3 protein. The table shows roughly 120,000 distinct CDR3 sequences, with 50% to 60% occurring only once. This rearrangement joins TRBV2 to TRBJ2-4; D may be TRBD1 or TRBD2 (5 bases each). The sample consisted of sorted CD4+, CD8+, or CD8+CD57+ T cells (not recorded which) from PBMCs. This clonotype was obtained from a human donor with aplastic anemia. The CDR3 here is CASSREAKNIQYF. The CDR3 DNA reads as TGTGCCAGCAGCAGGGAGGCCAAAAACATTCAGTACTTC.